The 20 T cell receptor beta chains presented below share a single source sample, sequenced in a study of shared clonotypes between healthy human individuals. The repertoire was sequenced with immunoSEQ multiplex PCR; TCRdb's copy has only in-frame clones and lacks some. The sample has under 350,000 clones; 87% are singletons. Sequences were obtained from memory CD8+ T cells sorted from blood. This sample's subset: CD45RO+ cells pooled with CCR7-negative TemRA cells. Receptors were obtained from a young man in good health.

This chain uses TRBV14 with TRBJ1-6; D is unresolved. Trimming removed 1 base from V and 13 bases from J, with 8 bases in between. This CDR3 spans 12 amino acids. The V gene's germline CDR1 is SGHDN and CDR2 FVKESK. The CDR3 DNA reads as TGTGCCAGCAGCCAAGTGGGTAGTCCCCTCCACTTT. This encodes CASSQVGSPLHF.

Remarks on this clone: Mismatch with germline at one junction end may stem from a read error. CDR3 nucleotide sequence: TGTGCTAGCAGCCACGACACAGGGCACGAGCAGTACTTC. Translation gives CASSHDTGHEQYF. This rearrangement joins TRBV7-7 to TRBJ2-5; possibly TRBD1 for D (6 bases). The J call may be faulty, since TRBJ2-7 better matches the DNA end. CDR1 is SSHAT and CDR2 is FNYEAQ in the germline V gene (reference sequence). The length of the CDR3 is 13 residues.

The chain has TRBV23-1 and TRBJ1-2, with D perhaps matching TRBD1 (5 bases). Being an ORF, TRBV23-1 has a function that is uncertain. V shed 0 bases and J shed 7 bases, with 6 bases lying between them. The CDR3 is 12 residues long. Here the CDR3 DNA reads TGCGCCAGCAGTCAATCGAGGGGTGGCTACACCTTC. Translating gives CASSQSRGGYTF.

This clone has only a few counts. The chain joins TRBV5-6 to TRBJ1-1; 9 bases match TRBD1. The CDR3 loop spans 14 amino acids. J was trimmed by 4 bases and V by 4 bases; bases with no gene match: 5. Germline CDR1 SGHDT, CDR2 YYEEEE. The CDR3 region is CASSNRGRATEAFF. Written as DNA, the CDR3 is TGTGCCAGCAGCAACAGGGGGCGGGCCACTGAAGCTTTCTTT.

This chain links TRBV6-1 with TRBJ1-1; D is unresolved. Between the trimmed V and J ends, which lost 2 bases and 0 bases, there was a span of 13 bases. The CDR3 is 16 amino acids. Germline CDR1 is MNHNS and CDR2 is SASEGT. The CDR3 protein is CASSELGFFMNTEAFF. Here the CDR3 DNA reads TGTGCCAGCAGTGAATTGGGATTTTTCATGAACACTGAAGCTTTCTTT.

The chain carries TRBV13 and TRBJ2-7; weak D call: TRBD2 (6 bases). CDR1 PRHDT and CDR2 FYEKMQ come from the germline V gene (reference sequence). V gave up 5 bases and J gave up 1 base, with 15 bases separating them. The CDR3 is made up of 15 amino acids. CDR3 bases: TGTGCCAGCAGCGGACCCCCGGGGGAATCCTACGAGCAGTACTTC. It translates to CASSGPPGESYEQYF.

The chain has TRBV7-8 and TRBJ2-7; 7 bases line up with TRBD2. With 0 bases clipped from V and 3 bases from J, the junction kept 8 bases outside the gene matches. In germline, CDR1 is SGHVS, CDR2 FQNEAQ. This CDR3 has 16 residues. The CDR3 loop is CASSLARESLYYEQYF. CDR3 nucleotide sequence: TGTGCCAGCAGCTTAGCGCGGGAGTCACTATACTACGAGCAGTACTTC.

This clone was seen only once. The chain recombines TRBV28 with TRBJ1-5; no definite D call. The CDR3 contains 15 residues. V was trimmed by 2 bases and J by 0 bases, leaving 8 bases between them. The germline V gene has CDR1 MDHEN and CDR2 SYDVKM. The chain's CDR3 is CASSLRASSNQPQHF. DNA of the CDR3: TGTGCCAGCAGTTTAAGAGCATCTAGCAATCAGCCCCAGCATTTT. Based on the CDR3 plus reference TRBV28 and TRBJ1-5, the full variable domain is DVKVTQSSRYLVKRTGEKVFLECVQDMDHENMFWYRQDPGLGLRLIYFSYDVKMKEKGDIPEGYSVSREKKERFSLILESASTNQTSMYLCASSLRASSNQPQHFGDGTRLSIL.

The DNA for the CDR3 is TGCAGCGTCGAGAGAACAGACAACACCGGGGAGCTGTTTTTT. It is translated as CSVERTDNTGELFF. The chain couples TRBV29-1 to TRBJ2-2; D not certain. CDR3 length equals 14 residues. V was trimmed by 6 bases and J by 2 bases, leaving 13 bases between them. Germline V gives CDR1 SQVTM, CDR2 ANQGSEA.

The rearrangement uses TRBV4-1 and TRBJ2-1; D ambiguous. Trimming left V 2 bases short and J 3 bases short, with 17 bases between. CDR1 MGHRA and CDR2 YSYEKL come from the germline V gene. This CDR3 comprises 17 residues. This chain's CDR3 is CASSQKGYLDSYNEQFF. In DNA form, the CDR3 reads TGCGCCAGCAGCCAAAAGGGATACCTAGATAGCTACAATGAGCAGTTCTTC.

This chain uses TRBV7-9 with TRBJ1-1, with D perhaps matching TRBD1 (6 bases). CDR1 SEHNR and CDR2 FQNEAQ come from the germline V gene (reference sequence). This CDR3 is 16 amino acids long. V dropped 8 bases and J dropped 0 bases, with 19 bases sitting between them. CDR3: CASLVTGTPLNTEAFF. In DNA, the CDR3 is TGTGCCAGCCTGGTAACCGGGACACCCTTGAACACTGAAGCTTTCTTT.

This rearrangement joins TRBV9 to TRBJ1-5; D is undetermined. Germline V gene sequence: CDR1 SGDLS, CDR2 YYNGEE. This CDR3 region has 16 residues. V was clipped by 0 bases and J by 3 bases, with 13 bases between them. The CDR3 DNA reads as TGTGCCAGCAGCGTAGGGGCAGAGGGTGTCAATCAGCCCCAGCATTTT. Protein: CASSVGAEGVNQPQHF.

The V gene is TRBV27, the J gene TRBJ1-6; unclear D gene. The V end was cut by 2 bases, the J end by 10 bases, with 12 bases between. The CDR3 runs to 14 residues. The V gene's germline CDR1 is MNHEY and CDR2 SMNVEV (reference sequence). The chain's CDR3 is CASSLGVGLSPLHF. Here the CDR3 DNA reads TGTGCCAGCAGTTTAGGTGTAGGGTTGTCACCCCTCCACTTT.

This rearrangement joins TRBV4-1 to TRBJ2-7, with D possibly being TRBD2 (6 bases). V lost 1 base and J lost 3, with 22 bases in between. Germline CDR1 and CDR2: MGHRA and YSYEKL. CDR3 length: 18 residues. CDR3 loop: CASSQVPPGFGRGYEQYF. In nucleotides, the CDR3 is TGCGCCAGCAGCCAAGTTCCCCCAGGATTCGGGCGGGGCTACGAGCAGTACTTC.

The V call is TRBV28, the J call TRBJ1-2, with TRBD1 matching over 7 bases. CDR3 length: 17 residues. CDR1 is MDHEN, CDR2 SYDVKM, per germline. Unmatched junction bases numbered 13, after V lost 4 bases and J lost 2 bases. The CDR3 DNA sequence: TGTGCCAGCAGTTCTTACTCTGGACAGGATTGGAACTATGGCTACACCTTC. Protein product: CASSSYSGQDWNYGYTF.

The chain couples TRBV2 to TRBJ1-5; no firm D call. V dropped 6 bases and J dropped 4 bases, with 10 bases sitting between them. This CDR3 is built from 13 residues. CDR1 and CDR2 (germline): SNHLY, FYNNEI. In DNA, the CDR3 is TGTGCCAGCAGCCGGACGGAAAATCAGCCCCAGCATTTT. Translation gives CASSRTENQPQHF.

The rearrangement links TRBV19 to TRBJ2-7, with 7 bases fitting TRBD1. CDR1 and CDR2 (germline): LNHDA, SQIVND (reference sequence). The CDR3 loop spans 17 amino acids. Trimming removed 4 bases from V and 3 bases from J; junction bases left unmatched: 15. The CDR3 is CASSSKQGIARYYEQYF. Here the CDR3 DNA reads TGTGCCAGTAGTAGCAAACAGGGGATCGCCCGCTACTACGAGCAGTACTTC.

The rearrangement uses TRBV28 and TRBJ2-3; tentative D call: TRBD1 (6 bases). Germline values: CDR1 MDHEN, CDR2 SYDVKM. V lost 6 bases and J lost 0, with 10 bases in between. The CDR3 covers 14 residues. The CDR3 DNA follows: TGTGCCAGCAGCCCAGGACAGAGCACAGATACGCAGTATTTT. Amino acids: CASSPGQSTDTQYF.

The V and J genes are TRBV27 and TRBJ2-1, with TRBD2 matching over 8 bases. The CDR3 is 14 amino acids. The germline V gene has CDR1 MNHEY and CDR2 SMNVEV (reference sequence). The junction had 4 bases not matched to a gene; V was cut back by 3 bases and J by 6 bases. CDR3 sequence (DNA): TGTGCCAGCAGTTTTGCACTAGCGGTCAATGAGCAGTTCTTC. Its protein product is CASSFALAVNEQFF.

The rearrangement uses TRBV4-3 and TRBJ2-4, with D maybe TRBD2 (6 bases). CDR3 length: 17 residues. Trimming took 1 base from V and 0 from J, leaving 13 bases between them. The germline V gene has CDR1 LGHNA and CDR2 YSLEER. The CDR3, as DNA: TGCGCCAGCAGCCAAGTGGGGGGTAGACAAGCCAAAAACATTCAGTACTTC. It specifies CASSQVGGRQAKNIQYF.